The 15 T cell receptor beta chains below all came from one sample that was sequenced in a study of T cell changes during pregnancy in multiple sclerosis (dated by TCRdb to the late 2010s). Receptor amplification or capture employed the immunoSEQ multiplex PCR assay. TCRdb obtained this table from immuneACCESS and retained in-frame rearrangements with V and J assigned. These tables miss some clones; where compared with another copy, unresolved V genes account for less than half of the shortfall, and the remainder is unexplained. The sample table shows about 38,000 clones, and 85% to 95% are seen once. Around 8% of the sample goes to the ten largest clones. The material was CD8+ T cells from peripheral blood mononuclear cells, obtained in the third trimester of pregnancy. The receptors shown here come from a female donor with multiple sclerosis, enrolled in a pregnancy study.

This chain uses TRBV19 with TRBJ1-6; 7 bases are shared with TRBD1. The V gene end was trimmed by 7 bases and the J gene end by 9 bases; junction bases not matched to a gene: 9. Germline V gives CDR1 LNHDA, CDR2 SQIVND (reference sequence). CDR3 size: 14 residues. CDR3 region: CASNDRVVGSPLHF. DNA for the CDR3: TGTGCCAGTAACGACAGGGTAGTCGGTTCACCCCTCCACTTT.

The chain recombines TRBV7-9 with TRBJ2-5, with 7 bases identical to TRBD1. Germline values: CDR1 SEHNR, CDR2 FQNEAQ (reference sequence). This CDR3 is built from 14 residues. The J segment lost 5 bases and the V segment lost 1 base, leaving 4 bases of the junction unmatched. In nucleotides, the CDR3 is TGTGCCAGCAGCTTAGAGACAGGGCGCGAGACCCAGTACTTC. It encodes CASSLETGRETQYF.

This clone was seen once. This chain connects TRBV6-1 to TRBJ2-3; the match to TRBD2 covers 11 bases. There are 15 residues in the CDR3. With V trimmed by 1 base and J by 9 bases, 6 bases remained unmatched. Germline V CDR1 and CDR2: MNHNS, SASEGT. The CDR3 region is CASSEDSGGAGTQYF. DNA of the CDR3: TGTGCCAGCAGTGAAGATAGCGGGGGGGCGGGGACGCAGTATTTT.

This clone has only one observation. CDR3 region: CASSIWDRIYEQYF. CDR3 DNA sequence: TGTGCCAGCAGCATATGGGACAGAATCTACGAGCAGTACTTC. The rearrangement joins TRBV5-6 to TRBJ2-7; 7 bases align to TRBD1. Germline CDR1 reads SGHDT; CDR2 reads YYEEEE. The CDR3 length is 14 residues. The junction had 7 bases not matched to a gene; V was cut back by 4 bases and J by 3 bases. The variable domain in full, with the rest retrieved from reference TRBV5-6 and TRBJ2-7, is DAGVTQSPTHLIKTRGQQVTLRCSPKSGHDTVSWYQQALGQGPQFIFQYYEEEERQRGNFPDRFSGHQFPNYSSELNVNALLLGDSALYLCASSIWDRIYEQYFGPGTRLTVT.

J is TRBJ2-7 and V is TRBV27, with D maybe TRBD2 (5 bases). The germline V gene encodes CDR1 MNHEY and CDR2 SMNVEV (reference sequence). V lost 8 bases to trimming and J lost 2 bases, with 7 bases between them. This CDR3 comprises 11 residues. This CDR3 reads CASRGAYEQYF. CDR3 nucleotide sequence: TGTGCCAGCCGGGGAGCCTACGAGCAGTACTTC.

J is TRBJ2-1 and V is TRBV2; TRBD1 matches 7 bases. Per germline, CDR1 SNHLY and CDR2 FYNNEI. CDR3 length: 13 residues. J gave up 3 bases and V 8 bases, and 4 bases lay outside the gene matches. The CDR3 DNA sequence: TGTGCCAGCCGGGACAGAAACTACAATGAGCAGTTCTTC. Its translation is CASRDRNYNEQFF.

This rearrangement joins TRBV7-9 to TRBJ2-7; 7 bases map to TRBD1. Germline V gives CDR1 SEHNR, CDR2 FQNEAQ (reference sequence). CDR3 size: 17 residues. V dropped 1 base and J dropped 3; count of bases not matched to a gene: 12. The CDR3 region is CASSLEGTGVGDYEQYF. The CDR3 region has the DNA TGTGCCAGCAGCTTAGAGGGAACAGGGGTAGGGGACTACGAGCAGTACTTC.

The J gene is TRBJ2-1, the V gene TRBV19; 11 positions agree with TRBD2. The CDR3 is made up of 14 amino acids. After removal of 5 bases from V and 4 bases from J, the junction contained 1 base not matched to a gene. CDR1 is LNHDA, CDR2 SQIVND, per germline (reference sequence). The CDR3 bases are TGTGCCAGTAGTTCTAGCGGGAGGTACAATGAGCAGTTCTTC. The encoded protein is CASSSSGRYNEQFF. Full variable domain (rest looked up from reference TRBV19 and TRBJ2-1): DGGITQSPKYLFRKEGQNVTLSCEQNLNHDAMYWYRQDPGQGLRLIYYSQIVNDFQKGDIAEGYSVSREKKESFPLTVTSAQKNPTAFYLCASSSSGRYNEQFFGPGTRLTVL.

This clone is a singleton in its sample. The chain joins TRBV27 to TRBJ1-5; possibly TRBD1 for D (6 bases). Germline V gene sequence: CDR1 MNHEY, CDR2 SMNVEV (reference sequence). Trimming took off 3 bases at V and 3 bases at J, with 15 bases between the two ends. The CDR3 sequence is 16 residues long. CDR3 DNA: TGTGCCAGCAGTTTCAGCAGGGGCGAACTCAATCAGCCCCAGCATTTT. It translates to CASSFSRGELNQPQHF.

The chain carries TRBV19 and TRBJ2-7; 9 bases align to TRBD2. J gave up 3 bases and V 3 bases, and 3 bases lay outside the gene matches. CDR3 size: 14 residues. Per germline, CDR1 LNHDA and CDR2 SQIVND (reference sequence). Here the CDR3 DNA reads TGTGCCAGTAGTATGACAGCGGGGGGCTACGAGCAGTACTTC. Translating gives CASSMTAGGYEQYF.

CDR3 in DNA: TGCGCCAGCAGTTGGGGACAGTTCTACGAGCAGTACTTC. Its translation is CASSWGQFYEQYF. The genes are TRBV5-1 and TRBJ2-7; 7 bases line up with TRBD1. The germline V gene has CDR1 SGHRS and CDR2 YFSETQ. V was clipped by 5 bases and J by 3 bases; unmatched bases: 5. This CDR3 region has 13 residues.

V usage is TRBV13 and J usage is TRBJ2-5; D possibly corresponds to TRBD2 (6 bases). CDR1 is PRHDT, CDR2 FYEKMQ, per germline (reference sequence). V dropped 5 bases and J dropped 0 bases, with 16 bases sitting between them. This CDR3 is 16 amino acids long. CDR3 sequence: CASSADGGTDQETQYF. In nucleotides, the CDR3 is TGTGCCAGCAGCGCAGATGGGGGGACTGACCAAGAGACCCAGTACTTC.

This chain links TRBV6-1 with TRBJ2-7; TRBD1 agrees at 7 bases. Trimming cost V 3 bases and J 0 bases; bases outside gene matches: 5. CDR1 and CDR2 (germline): MNHNS, SASEGT. CDR3 length: 15 amino acids. In DNA, the CDR3 is TGTGCCAGCAGTGACCTAGGGGGCTACTCCTACGAGCAGTACTTC. It codes for CASSDLGGYSYEQYF.

This chain links TRBV7-9 with TRBJ1-2; TRBD1 agrees at 7 bases. The CDR3 covers 15 residues. Looked up from germline, CDR1 is SEHNR and CDR2 is FQNEAQ (reference sequence). V gave up 1 base and J gave up 3 bases; unmatched junction bases: 5. The CDR3: CASSLGAGGHYGYTF. The CDR3 coding sequence is TGTGCCAGCAGCTTAGGGGCAGGGGGTCACTATGGCTACACCTTC. The full variable domain, in which reference TRBV7-9 and TRBJ1-2 provide the parts outside the CDR3, is DTGVSQNPRHKITKRGQNVTFRCDPISEHNRLYWYRQTLGQGPEFLTYFQNEAQLEKSRLLSDRFSAERPKGSFSTLEIQRTEQGDSAMYLCASSLGAGGHYGYTFGSGTRLTVV.

The chain carries TRBV29-1 and TRBJ2-1; 8 positions match TRBD2. Trimming cost V 7 bases and J 2 bases; bases outside gene matches: 7. Looked up from germline, CDR1 is SQVTM and CDR2 is ANQGSEA. This CDR3 is built from 14 residues. This CDR3 is CSANGLAAYNEQFF. The CDR3 DNA reads TGCAGCGCCAACGGACTAGCCGCCTACAATGAGCAGTTCTTC.